The clone carrying this T cell receptor beta chain was seen at least ten times. Its target is not known. TCR beta VDJ and CDR3 profiles were obtained from a genomic DNA template. Each CDR3 protein gets one entry after TCRdb re-called the reads with MiXCR. The data hold about 180,000 distinct CDR3 sequences, with approximately 48% observed a single time. The CDR3 contains 14 residues. Germline V gene sequence: CDR1 MNHEY, CDR2 SVGEGT. The V end was cut by 8 bases, the J end by 5 bases, with 17 bases between. In patients chosen for sequencing, flow cytometry had shown CD8+CD57+ cell expansion. The blood sampling took place in patients who had so far received no therapy. The entry originates in a study of CD8+CD57+ T cells in acquired aplastic anemia. Study-wide results and caveats: Patients and controls had in common some 30 CD8+ CDR3 sequences.

This receptor was identified in a human donor with aplastic anemia. Sequenced: sorted CD4+, CD8+, or CD8+CD57+ T cells (not recorded which) from PBMCs. The rearrangement links TRBV6-2 or TRBV6-3 to TRBJ2-3; perhaps D is TRBD1 or TRBD2 (6 bases each). DNA of the CDR3: TGTGCCAGCTCCCCACGACTAGGGGGAGATACGCAGTATTTT. Protein sequence: CASSPRLGGDTQYF.